This record concerns one TCR beta chain sequence. The antigen is not known. This sample stems from a study of cytomegalovirus exposure and HLA in healthy donors. Germline-derived CDR1 and CDR2 are SQVTM and ANQGSEA. After removal of 5 bases from V and 0 bases from J, the junction contained 1 base not matched to a gene. The CDR3 sequence is 12 residues long. PCR employed 60 Vbeta and 13 Jbeta primers. Assay used: immunoSEQ multiplex PCR; TCRdb lists only in-frame clones, some missing. The table has 140,000 or so clones, 75% to 80% seen once. General study points: After further analysis at a later stage, under 20,000 TCR beta sequences were associated with HLA alleles at 0.05 false discovery rate. Highest at DRB1 and lowest at HLA-C, TCR association rates differed among HLA loci in a later analysis.

This TCR was recovered from a woman in her thirties in good health and CMV-seronegative. The sample comprised PBMCs. This chain links TRBV29-1 with TRBJ2-7; TRBD1 agrees at 7 bases. CDR3: CSVRQGSYEQYF. CDR3 nucleotides: TGCAGCGTTAGACAGGGCTCCTACGAGCAGTACTTC.